The source of this T cell receptor (beta chain) is a study of blood T cell dynamics during melanoma immunotherapy. The J segment lost 5 bases and the V segment lost 3 bases, leaving 3 bases of the junction unmatched. CDR1 is LGHNA and CDR2 is YSLEER in the germline V gene. This CDR3 has 15 amino acids. The time point: week 3, after first cycle of checkpoint inhibitor. The protocol was immunoSEQ multiplex PCR, while the TCRdb copy is restricted to in-frame clones and leaves out a portion. The sample includes approximately 20,000 clones, 70% to 90% of them seen just once. This clone was detected only once.

The chain carries TRBV4-3 and TRBJ2-1; 11 bases are shared with TRBD2. This clonotype originated in a human donor with melanoma. The sample in question was blood, obtained from a patient treated with checkpoint blockade. The CDR3 region has the DNA TGCGCCAGCAGCCACCTAGCGGGGGGTAACAATGAGCAGTTCTTC. It yields the protein CASSHLAGGNNEQFF.